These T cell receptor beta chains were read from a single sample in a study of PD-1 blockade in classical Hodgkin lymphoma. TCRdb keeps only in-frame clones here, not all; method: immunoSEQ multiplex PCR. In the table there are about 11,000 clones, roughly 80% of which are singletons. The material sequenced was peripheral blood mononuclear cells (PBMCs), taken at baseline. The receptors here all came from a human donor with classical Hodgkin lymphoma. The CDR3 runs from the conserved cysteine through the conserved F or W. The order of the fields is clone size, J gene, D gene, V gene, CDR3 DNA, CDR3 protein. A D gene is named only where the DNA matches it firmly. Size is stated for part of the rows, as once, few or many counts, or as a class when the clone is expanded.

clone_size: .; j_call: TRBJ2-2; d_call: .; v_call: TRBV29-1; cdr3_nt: TGCAGCGTTGAGACAGAGAACACCGGGGAGCTGTTTTTT; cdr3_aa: CSVETENTGELFF
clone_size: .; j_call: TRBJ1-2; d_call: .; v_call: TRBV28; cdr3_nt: TGTGCCAGCAGGCCAAACAGGGACGGCTACACCTTC; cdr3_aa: CASRPNRDGYTF
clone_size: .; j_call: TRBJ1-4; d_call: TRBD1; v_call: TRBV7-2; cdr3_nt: TGTGCCAGCAGTCTGACAGGGCGAAATAATGAAAAACTGTTTTTT; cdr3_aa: CASSLTGRNNEKLFF
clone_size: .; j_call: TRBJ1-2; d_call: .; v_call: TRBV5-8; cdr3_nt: TGTGCCAGCAGCTTGATGGGGAACTATGGCTACACCTTC; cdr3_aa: CASSLMGNYGYTF
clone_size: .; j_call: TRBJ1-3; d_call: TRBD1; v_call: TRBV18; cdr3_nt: TGTGCCAGCTCACCCCTGGACAGGGGACACACCATATATTTT; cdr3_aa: CASSPLDRGHTIYF
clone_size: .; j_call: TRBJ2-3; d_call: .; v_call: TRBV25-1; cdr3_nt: TGTGCCAGCAGTCCACCGGTGGGGCGCCCCACAGATACGCAGTATTTT; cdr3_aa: CASSPPVGRPTDTQYF
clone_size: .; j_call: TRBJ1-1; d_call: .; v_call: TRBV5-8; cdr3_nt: TGTGCCAGCAGCTCGGACGGGCCTAAAGCTTTCTTT; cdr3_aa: CASSSDGPKAFF
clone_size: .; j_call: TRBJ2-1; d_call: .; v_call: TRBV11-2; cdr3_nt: TGTGCCAGCAGCGGGTGGGACTCCAATGAGCAGTTCTTC; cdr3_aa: CASSGWDSNEQFF
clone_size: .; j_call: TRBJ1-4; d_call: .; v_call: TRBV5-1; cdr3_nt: TGCGCCAGCAGCTTGGCCGGGAACCTTAATGAAAAACTGTTTTTT; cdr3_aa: CASSLAGNLNEKLFF
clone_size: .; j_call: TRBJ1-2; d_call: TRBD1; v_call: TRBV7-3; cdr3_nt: TGTGCCAGTGAGACAGGGGGCGACTATGGCTACACCTTC; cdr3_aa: CASETGGDYGYTF
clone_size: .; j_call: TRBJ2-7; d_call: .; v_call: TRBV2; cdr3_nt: TGTGCCAGCAGTTTAGGGGGGGCGCATTCCTACGAGCAGTACTTC; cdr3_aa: CASSLGGAHSYEQYF
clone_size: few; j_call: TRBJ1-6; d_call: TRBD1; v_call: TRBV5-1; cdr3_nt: TGCGCCAGCAGCTTGGGACAGGGACAGGGGAGATCACCCCTCCACTTT; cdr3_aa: CASSLGQGQGRSPLHF
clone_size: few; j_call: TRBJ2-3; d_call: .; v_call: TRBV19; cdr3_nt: TGTGCCTCAAAACCGGCAGGCCTTCAAACAGATACGCAGTATTTT; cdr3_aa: CASKPAGLQTDTQYF
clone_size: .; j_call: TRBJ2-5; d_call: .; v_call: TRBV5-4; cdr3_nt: TGTGCCAGCAGCCCGAGGAGTCAAGAGACCCAGTACTTC; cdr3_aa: CASSPRSQETQYF
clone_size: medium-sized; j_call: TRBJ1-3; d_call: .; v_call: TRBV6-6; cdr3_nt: TGTGCCAGCAGAACAGGGACGGAAGGAAACACCATATATTTT; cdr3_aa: CASRTGTEGNTIYF
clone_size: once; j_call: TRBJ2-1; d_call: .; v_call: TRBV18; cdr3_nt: TGTGCCAGCTCTCTTCAGGGGCGCGGTGAGCAGTTCTTC; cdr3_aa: CASSLQGRGEQFF